The 2 T cell receptor beta chains presented below share a single source sample, sequenced in a study of blood T cells in healthy people across ages. With a J-beta primer mix and a sample-barcoded 5' primer, a second PCR ran about 6 to 11 cycles. TCRdb processed the 5' RACE reads anew with MiXCR; each CDR3 protein has one entry. The profile shows 650,000 to 1,000,000 distinct CDR3 sequences, 30% to 45% of them singletons. Sequencing was performed on blood. The origin of the receptors is a man aged 18 to 30 in good health.

This clonotype was found a few times. The chain employs TRBV6-1 and TRBJ1-2; D uncertain. V was clipped by 6 bases and J by 2 bases, with 10 bases between them. CDR3 size: 13 residues. Germline-derived CDR1 and CDR2 are MNHNS and SASEGT. CDR3: CASRPGINYGYTF. The CDR3, as DNA: TGTGCCAGCAGGCCCGGGATAAACTATGGCTACACCTTC.

This clonotype was picked up a small number of times. The chain recombines TRBV12-3 or TRBV12-4 with TRBJ2-5; D perhaps matches TRBD2 (6 bases). CDR3 length equals 13 residues. Deletions cut 6 bases from V and 7 bases from J, with 15 bases between. The CDR3 bases are TGTGCCAGCAGCGGGGACTCCCCATCGACCCAGTACTTC. It specifies CASSGDSPSTQYF.